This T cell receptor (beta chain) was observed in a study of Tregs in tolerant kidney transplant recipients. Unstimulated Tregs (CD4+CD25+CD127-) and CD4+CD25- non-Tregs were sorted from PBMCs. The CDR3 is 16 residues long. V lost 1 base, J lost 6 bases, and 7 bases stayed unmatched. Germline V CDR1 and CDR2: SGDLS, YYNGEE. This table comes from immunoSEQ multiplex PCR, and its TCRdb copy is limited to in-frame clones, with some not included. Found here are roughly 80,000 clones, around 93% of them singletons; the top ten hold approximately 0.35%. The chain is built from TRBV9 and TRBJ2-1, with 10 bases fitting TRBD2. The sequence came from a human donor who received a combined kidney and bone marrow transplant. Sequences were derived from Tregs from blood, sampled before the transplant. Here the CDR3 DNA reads TGTGCCAGCAGCGTACTAGCGGGAGCACGGGGCAATGAGCAGTTCTTC. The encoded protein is CASSVLAGARGNEQFF. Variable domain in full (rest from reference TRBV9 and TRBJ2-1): DSGVTQTPKHLITATGQRVTLRCSPRSGDLSVYWYQQSLDQGLQFLIQYYNGEERAKGNILERFSAQQFPDLHSELNLSSLELGDSALYFCASSVLAGARGNEQFFGPGTRLTVL.